Shown below are 12 T cell receptor beta chains from a single sample sequenced in a study of human T cells and chemical hapten exposure. TCRdb re-called the RACE reads with MiXCR, one entry per CDR3 protein. The repertoire holds a few hundred thousand distinct CDR3 sequences, under 6.5% seen once, with about 5.6% in the top ten. The time point was: patch test 2, 6 weeks after DPC sensitization. As to treatment: therapeutic diphenylcyclopropenone sensitization with weekly scalp DPC. The source was whole blood, collected in connection with sensitization to the hapten diphenylcyclopropenone (DPC). All receptors derive from a woman aged 18-29 years with alopecia areata. Some clones in this sample may be carry-over from other donors' samples.

A few counts support this clonotype. V is TRBV6-1 and J is TRBJ1-1; TRBD1 matches 10 bases. CDR3 length: 16 amino acids. Unmatched junction bases numbered 9, after V lost 7 bases and J lost 1 base. Germline loops: CDR1 MNHNS, CDR2 SASEGT. CDR3 in DNA: TGTGCCAGCACACCGGGACAGGGGACTTCGAACACTGAAGCTTTCTTT. Protein sequence: CASTPGQGTSNTEAFF.

This clonotype has a handful of counts. This chain uses TRBV5-1 with TRBJ1-2; maybe TRBD1 (5 bases). This CDR3 is 16 amino acids long. Trimming removed 0 bases from V and 6 bases from J, with 18 bases in between. The germline V gene has CDR1 SGHRS and CDR2 YFSETQ. The CDR3 spells CASSLGIKGEPDGYTF. In nucleotides, the CDR3 is TGCGCCAGCAGCTTGGGTATTAAAGGGGAGCCCGATGGCTACACCTTC. The whole variable domain, remainder taken from reference TRBV5-1 and TRBJ1-2, is KAGVTQTPRYLIKTRGQQVTLSCSPISGHRSVSWYQQTPGQGLQFLFEYFSETQRNKGNFPGRFSGRQFSNSRSEMNVSTLELGDSALYLCASSLGIKGEPDGYTFGSGTRLTVV.

This clonotype appeared many times. The chain recombines TRBV6-5 with TRBJ1-6; D may be TRBD1 (6 bases). The CDR3 covers 16 residues. Trimming stripped 2 bases from V and 8 bases from J, with 16 bases between. The germline V gene has CDR1 MNHEY and CDR2 SVGAGI. CDR3 DNA: TGTGCCAGCAGTTACCTCTCCACAGGGTCCGATTCACCCCTCCACTTT. Amino acid sequence: CASSYLSTGSDSPLHF.

The J gene is TRBJ2-1, the V gene TRBV5-5, with 7 bases that match TRBD1. The CDR3 totals 14 residues. The germline CDR1 and CDR2 sequences are SGHKS and YYEKEE (reference sequence). V lost 3 bases to trimming and J lost 4 bases; unmatched junction nucleotides: 4. The CDR3 DNA is TGTGCCAGCAGCTCAGGGGGAGTTTACAATGAGCAGTTCTTC. Its translation is CASSSGGVYNEQFF.

The sample holds a few counts of this clonotype. This rearrangement joins TRBV7-6 to TRBJ2-1; D may match TRBD1 or TRBD2 (5 bases each). The germline CDR1 and CDR2 sequences are SGHVS and FNYEAQ. V lost 3 bases and J 4 bases, leaving 13 bases between the germline ends. The CDR3 contains 15 residues. In DNA, the CDR3 is TGTGCCAGCAGCTTCGCTTGGGACGGATACAATGAGCAGTTCTTC. This codes for CASSFAWDGYNEQFF.

This chain joins TRBV9 and TRBJ2-3, with TRBD2 matching 14 bases. This CDR3 is 18 amino acids long. The germline gives CDR1 SGDLS, CDR2 YYNGEE. Trimming at V came to 3 bases and at J to 0 bases, leaving 6 bases not matched to a gene. The CDR3 spells CASSAGLAGAHSTDTQYF. The CDR3 region has the DNA TGTGCCAGCAGCGCGGGACTAGCGGGGGCCCATAGCACAGATACGCAGTATTTT.

This clonotype was recorded at least ten times. The chain recombines TRBV5-1 with TRBJ1-6; 9 bases fit TRBD1. The germline V gene encodes CDR1 SGHRS and CDR2 YFSETQ. V gave up 7 bases and J gave up 6 bases; unmatched junction bases: 8. The CDR3 is 15 residues long. CDR3 bases: TGCGCCAGCTCCGGGACAGGGAACGGTAATTCACCCCTCCACTTT. Its protein product is CASSGTGNGNSPLHF.

This chain uses TRBV7-8 with TRBJ1-3; perhaps TRBD1 as D (5 bases). The CDR3 is made up of 14 amino acids. The V and J ends lost 3 bases and 14 bases respectively, with 20 bases between them. CDR1 is SGHVS, CDR2 FQNEAQ, per germline. CDR3 sequence: CASSFNPGVLPVYF. CDR3 DNA: TGTGCCAGCAGCTTCAACCCGGGGGTGCTCCCCGTATATTTT.

The chain combines TRBV21-1 with TRBJ2-2. TRBV21-1 is listed as a pseudogene. This CDR3 is built from 17 residues. This CDR3 is CASSTNRTRPNTGELFF. CDR3 bases: TGTGCCAGCAGCACCAATAGGACCAGACCGAACACCGGGGAGCTGTTTTTT.

V is TRBV28 and J is TRBJ2-7, with D hard to call. The V end was cut by 7 bases, the J end by 0 bases, with 10 bases between. This CDR3 is 13 amino acids long. CDR1 is MDHEN and CDR2 is SYDVKM in the germline V gene. The CDR3 nucleotides read TGTGCCAGCACCCGACCGAGCTCCTACGAGCAGTACTTC. Protein: CASTRPSSYEQYF. Complete variable domain (other parts from reference TRBV28 and TRBJ2-7): DVKVTQSSRYLVKRTGEKVFLECVQDMDHENMFWYRQDPGLGLRLIYFSYDVKMKEKGDIPEGYSVSREKKERFSLILESASTNQTSMYLCASTRPSSYEQYFGPGTRLTVT.

This clonotype was counted only a few times. The rearrangement uses TRBV5-1 and TRBJ2-3, with D perhaps matching TRBD1 or TRBD2 (5 bases each). Looked up from germline, CDR1 is SGHRS and CDR2 is YFSETQ. The CDR3 is made up of 15 amino acids. Trimming took off 0 bases at V and 4 bases at J, with 12 bases between the two ends. The CDR3 nucleotides are TGCGCCAGCAGCTTGGCGAGGGGTGGTCCAGATACGCAGTATTTT. This encodes CASSLARGGPDTQYF.

This clonotype showed up many times. This chain joins TRBV6-5 and TRBJ2-6, with a possible D match to TRBD2 (5 bases). The germline gives CDR1 MNHEY, CDR2 SVGAGI. The V end lost 8 bases, the J end lost 1 base, and 9 bases lay between the germline ends. CDR3 length: 14 residues. The CDR3 spells CASFRGSGANVLTF. The CDR3 DNA is TGTGCCAGCTTTAGAGGGTCTGGGGCCAACGTCCTGACTTTC.